A selection of T cell receptor beta chains follows, all from one sample in a study of blood T cell repertoires in COVID-19. Some clones are missing from TCRdb's copy, which holds only in-frame ones; the method was immunoSEQ multiplex PCR. The table includes around 86,000 clones, 84% detected once. Specimen: peripheral blood. The receptors derive from a human donor in a cohort sampled during active COVID-19. The CDR3 runs from the conserved cysteine through the conserved F or W. Each record gives: J gene, clone size, D gene, V gene, CDR3 DNA, CDR3 protein. D genes are given only for firm matches. The size of a clone is reported for some rows only, either as once, few or many, or as a class for expanded clones.

J gene: TRBJ1-1
clone size: -
D gene: TRBD1
V gene: TRBV18
CDR3 DNA: TGTGCCAGCTCATCGACAGGGGCGAACACTGAAGCTTTCTTT
CDR3 protein: CASSSTGANTEAFF

J gene: TRBJ2-3
clone size: -
D gene: TRBD1
V gene: TRBV3-1/TRBV3-2
CDR3 DNA: TGTGCCAGCAGCCCGCCAGGGGGCGTTACAGATACGCAGTATTTT
CDR3 protein: CASSPPGGVTDTQYF

J gene: TRBJ2-1
clone size: -
D gene: TRBD1
V gene: TRBV5-1
CDR3 DNA: TGCGCCAGCAGCTTGTTGGCCGGACAGGGGCACAATGAGCAGTTCTTC
CDR3 protein: CASSLLAGQGHNEQFF

J gene: TRBJ2-2
clone size: -
D gene: -
V gene: TRBV7-3
CDR3 DNA: TGTGCCAGCAGCTTATACCCGAGCGGCGGGGAGCTGTTTTTT
CDR3 protein: CASSLYPSGGELFF

J gene: TRBJ2-7
clone size: -
D gene: TRBD1
V gene: TRBV7-9
CDR3 DNA: TGTGCCAGCAGCTTCGGGACAGGGATCTACGAGCAGTACTTC
CDR3 protein: CASSFGTGIYEQYF

J gene: TRBJ1-2
clone size: -
D gene: TRBD1
V gene: TRBV28
CDR3 DNA: TGTGCCAGCTCGGGGTGGACAGGCGAAAACTATGGCTACACCTTC
CDR3 protein: CASSGWTGENYGYTF

J gene: TRBJ1-2
clone size: -
D gene: -
V gene: TRBV5-5
CDR3 DNA: TGTGCCAGCAGCTCAGGGCAGGGGTTCCCTGGCTACACCTTC
CDR3 protein: CASSSGQGFPGYTF

J gene: TRBJ2-7
clone size: -
D gene: TRBD2
V gene: TRBV7-2
CDR3 DNA: TGTGCCAGCAGCTTAAGGCGGGAGGGCCAGGGAGAGCAGTACTTC
CDR3 protein: CASSLRREGQGEQYF

J gene: TRBJ1-1
clone size: -
D gene: TRBD1
V gene: TRBV11-2
CDR3 DNA: TGTGCCAGCAGCCCCCGGACAGGGAACAACCTTGAAGCTTTCTTT
CDR3 protein: CASSPRTGNNLEAFF

J gene: TRBJ2-7
clone size: few
D gene: TRBD1
V gene: TRBV6-5
CDR3 DNA: TGTGCCAGTGGACAGGGGATAAGGGAGCAGTACTTC
CDR3 protein: CASGQGIREQYF

J gene: TRBJ1-1
clone size: -
D gene: -
V gene: TRBV3-1/TRBV3-2
CDR3 DNA: TGTGCCAGCAGCCAGAGCAGGGGAATGAACACTGAAGCTTTCTTT
CDR3 protein: CASSQSRGMNTEAFF